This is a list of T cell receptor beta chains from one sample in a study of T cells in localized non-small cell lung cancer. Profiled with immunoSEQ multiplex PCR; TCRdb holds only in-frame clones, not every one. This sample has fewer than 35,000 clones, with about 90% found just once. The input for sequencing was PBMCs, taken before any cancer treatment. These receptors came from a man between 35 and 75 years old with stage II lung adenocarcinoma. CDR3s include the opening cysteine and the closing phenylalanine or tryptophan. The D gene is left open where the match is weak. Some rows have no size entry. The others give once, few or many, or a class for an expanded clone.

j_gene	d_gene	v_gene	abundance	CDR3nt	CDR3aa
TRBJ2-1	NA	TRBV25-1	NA	TGTGCCAGCAGTGGGACCCGGGACCAGGTTCCTCGCGCCCAGTTCTTC	CASSGTRDQVPRAQFF
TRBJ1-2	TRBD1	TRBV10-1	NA	TGCGCCAGCAGTGACTCGACGACAGGGACCCATGGCTACACCTTC	CASSDSTTGTHGYTF
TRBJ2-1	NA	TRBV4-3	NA	TGCGCCAGCAGCCCGGAGGTTTACAATGAGCAGTTCTTC	CASSPEVYNEQFF
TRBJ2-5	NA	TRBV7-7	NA	TGTGCCAGCAGCTTATCGGGCAGACCCTTTCAAGAGACCCAGTACTTC	CASSLSGRPFQETQYF
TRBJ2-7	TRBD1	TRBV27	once	TGTGCCAGCAGTCCCCGACAGGGACCCTACGAGCAGTACTTC	CASSPRQGPYEQYF
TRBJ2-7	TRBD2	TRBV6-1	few	TGTGCCAGCAGTGCAGGGCTAGCGGGCGGCGAGCAGTACTTC	CASSAGLAGGEQYF
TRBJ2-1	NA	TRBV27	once	TGTGCCAGCAGTGGTTCCCCCAATGAGCAGTTCTTC	CASSGSPNEQFF
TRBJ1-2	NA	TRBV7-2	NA	TGTGCCAGCAGTTTAACTAGGGGAAACTATGGCTACACCTTC	CASSLTRGNYGYTF
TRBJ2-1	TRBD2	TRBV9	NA	TGTGCCAGCAGCGTAGAGGGACTAGGCAATGAGCAGTTCTTC	CASSVEGLGNEQFF
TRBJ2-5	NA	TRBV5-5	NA	TGTGCCAGCAGCGTGCCCGGGGGTCAAGAGACCCAGTACTTC	CASSVPGGQETQYF
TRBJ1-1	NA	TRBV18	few	TGTGCCAGCTCACCAGATGAGGGCACTGAAGCTTTCTTT	CASSPDEGTEAFF